Included here is one T cell receptor (beta chain) sequence, with context. No antigen is known for it. No much larger clone is present one base from it, and per-base qualities are unavailable. A distance of 15 bases separates the germline ends of V and J, which lose 5 bases and 4 bases respectively. The germline V gene (reference sequence) provides CDR1 SEHNR and CDR2 FQNEAQ. The CDR3 covers 15 residues, taking in both the cysteine and the phenylalanine. CDR3 DNA is the only sequence kept; it has 45 bases, read in frame from the first base. This entry comes from a study of early T cells in non-severe SARS-CoV-2 infection (dated by TCRdb to the early 2020s). In terms of the full investigation: Because TCR sequencing relied on bulk RNA taken from unsorted whole blood, pairing of alpha and beta chains was not possible.

Study-wide findings and limitations: VDJdb matching was skewed toward anti-spike CD8 responses, so virus-specific expansions were likely underestimated and private and CD4 specificities were missed.

A case-control design nested within a healthcare worker cohort in London, UK, was used, with weekly nasopharyngeal swab PCR tests and blood sampling performed. Between 23 and 31 March 2020, the week of the UK lockdown, healthcare workers were enrolled and then followed up weekly for as long as 16 weeks. The library was prepared using 5' RACE. For sequencing, a NextSeq 500 was employed. To correct for sequencing error and PCR bias, the TCR library protocol tagged individual cDNA molecules with unique molecular identifiers. TCR alpha and beta chains were both sequenced, and the abundances of alpha and beta sequences in each sample were closely correlated with each other. As for how the authors treated the data: Decombinator V4 was used to perform V gene, J gene and CDR3 annotation of TCR sequences. Expanded TCRs were defined as changing significantly between any two time points under a Poisson model with p below 0.0001. TCR abundances were normalised to the total number of TCRs sequenced in each sample and reported as counts per million. TRAV1-2 paired with TRAJ12, TRAJ20 or TRAJ33 defined MAIT TCRs, while TRAV10 paired with TRAJ18 defined iNKT TCRs. A search of VDJdb, accessed on 1 November 2021, was run for TCRs annotated to CMV, EBV and SARS-CoV-2, with TCRs annotated for multiple antigens excluded. TCRdb reprocessing: public reads trimmed at Q25 with fastp, clones called with MiXCR, in-frame beta chains kept. Rows with a matching CDR3 protein are joined into one entry that keeps the most common DNA and genes. The V and J calls and clone size come from TCRdb's table, not from the authors' own analysis. The sample table holds over 70,000 distinct CDR3 sequences, of which around 15% were seen once. Around 3.6% of the sample rests with the top ten.

The rearrangement joined TRBV7-9 to TRBJ2-1, with the D segment possibly TRBD1 or TRBD2, each aligning over 5 bases. The material was whole blood, obtained at baseline. The TCR sequence derives from an adult who was a healthcare worker with PCR-confirmed SARS-CoV-2 infection or an uninfected control (not recorded which). The nucleotides read TGTGCCAGCAGCCAACCTGGGACGGCTTACAATGAGCAGTTCTTC. Protein translation: CASSQPGTAYNEQFF.